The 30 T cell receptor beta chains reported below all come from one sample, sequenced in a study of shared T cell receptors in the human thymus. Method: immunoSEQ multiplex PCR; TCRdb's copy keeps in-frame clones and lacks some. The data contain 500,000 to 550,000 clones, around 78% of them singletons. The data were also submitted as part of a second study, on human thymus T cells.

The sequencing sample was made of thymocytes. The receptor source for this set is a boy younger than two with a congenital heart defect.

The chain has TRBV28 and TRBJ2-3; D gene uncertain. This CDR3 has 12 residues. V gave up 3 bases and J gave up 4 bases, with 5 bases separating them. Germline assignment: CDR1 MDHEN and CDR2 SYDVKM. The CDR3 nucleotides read TGTGCCAGCAGTTTCAGGTCAGATACGCAGTATTTT. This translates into CASSFRSDTQYF.

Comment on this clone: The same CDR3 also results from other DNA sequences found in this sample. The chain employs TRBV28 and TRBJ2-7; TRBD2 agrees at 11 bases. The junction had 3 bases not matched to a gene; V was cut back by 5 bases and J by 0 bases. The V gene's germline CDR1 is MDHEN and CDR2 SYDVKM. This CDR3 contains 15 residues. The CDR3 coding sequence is TGTGCCAGCAGTCCCGGGACTAGCGGCTCCTACGAGCAGTACTTC. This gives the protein CASSPGTSGSYEQYF.

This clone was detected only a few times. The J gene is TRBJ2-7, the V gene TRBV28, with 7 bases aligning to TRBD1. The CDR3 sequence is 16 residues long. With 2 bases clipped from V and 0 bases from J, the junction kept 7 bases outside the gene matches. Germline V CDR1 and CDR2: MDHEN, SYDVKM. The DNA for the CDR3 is TGTGCCAGCAGTTTAAGGGACAGACTCTACTCCTACGAGCAGTACTTC. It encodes CASSLRDRLYSYEQYF.

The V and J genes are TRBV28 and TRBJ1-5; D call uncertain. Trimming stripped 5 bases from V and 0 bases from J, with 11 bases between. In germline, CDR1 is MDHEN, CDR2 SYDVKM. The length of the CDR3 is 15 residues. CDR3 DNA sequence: TGTGCCAGCAGTAGAGGAGTTCATAGCAATCAGCCCCAGCATTTT. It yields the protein CASSRGVHSNQPQHF.

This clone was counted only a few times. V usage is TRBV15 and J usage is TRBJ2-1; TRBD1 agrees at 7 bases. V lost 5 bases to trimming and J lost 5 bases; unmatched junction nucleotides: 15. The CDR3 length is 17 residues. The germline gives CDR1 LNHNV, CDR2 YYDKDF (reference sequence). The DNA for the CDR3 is TGTGCCACCAGCCCTCATGCCTTGGGACAGCCAAACAATGAGCAGTTCTTC. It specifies CATSPHALGQPNNEQFF.

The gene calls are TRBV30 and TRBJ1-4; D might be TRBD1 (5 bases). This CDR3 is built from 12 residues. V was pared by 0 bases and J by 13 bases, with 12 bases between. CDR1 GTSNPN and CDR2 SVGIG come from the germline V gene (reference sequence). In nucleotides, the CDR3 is TGTGCCTGGAGTGTTGGGGGGAGGCGACTGTTTTTT. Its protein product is CAWSVGGRRLFF.

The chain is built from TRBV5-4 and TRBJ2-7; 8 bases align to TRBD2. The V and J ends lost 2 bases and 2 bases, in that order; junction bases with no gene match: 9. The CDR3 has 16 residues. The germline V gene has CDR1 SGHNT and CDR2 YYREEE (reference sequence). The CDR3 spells CASSFNSGTITYEQYF. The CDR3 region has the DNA TGTGCCAGCAGCTTTAATAGCGGGACAATAACCTACGAGCAGTACTTC.

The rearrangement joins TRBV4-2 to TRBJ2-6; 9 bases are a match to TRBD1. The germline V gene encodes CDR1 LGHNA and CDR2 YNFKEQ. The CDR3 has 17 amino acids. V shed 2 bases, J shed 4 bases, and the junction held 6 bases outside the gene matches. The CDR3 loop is CASSQTRQGEGANVLTF. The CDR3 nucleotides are TGTGCCAGCAGCCAAACCCGACAGGGGGAAGGGGCCAACGTCCTGACTTTC.

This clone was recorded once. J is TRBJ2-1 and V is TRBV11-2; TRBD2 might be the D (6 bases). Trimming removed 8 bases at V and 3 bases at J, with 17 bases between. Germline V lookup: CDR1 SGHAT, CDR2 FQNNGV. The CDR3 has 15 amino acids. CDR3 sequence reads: CASCGGNPHYNEQFF. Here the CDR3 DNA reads TGTGCCAGCTGTGGCGGGAACCCTCACTACAATGAGCAGTTCTTC.

CDR3 DNA sequence: TGTGCCAGCAGCCAATGGGTCAGGGGCAGTAAGGACTATGGCTACACCTTC. Amino acid sequence: CASSQWVRGSKDYGYTF. The rearrangement uses TRBV21-1 and TRBJ1-2; the tabulated D call, TRBD1, remains unverified against the DNA. TRBV21-1 is a recognized pseudogene. The CDR3 has 17 residues.

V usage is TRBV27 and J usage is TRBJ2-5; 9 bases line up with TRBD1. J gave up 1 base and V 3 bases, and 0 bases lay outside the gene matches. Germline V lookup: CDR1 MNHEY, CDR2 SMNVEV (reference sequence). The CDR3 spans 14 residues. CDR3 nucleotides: TGTGCCAGCAGTTTGGGACAGGGCCAAGAGACCCAGTACTTC. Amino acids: CASSLGQGQETQYF.

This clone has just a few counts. CDR3 sequence reads: CASSSSGGTNEKLFF. CDR3 nucleotide sequence: TGTGCCAGCAGTTCCTCAGGGGGCACTAATGAAAAACTGTTTTTT. The rearrangement uses TRBV28 and TRBJ1-4; 8 bases line up with TRBD1. The germline V gene encodes CDR1 MDHEN and CDR2 SYDVKM. The CDR3 spans 15 residues. The J segment lost 2 bases and the V segment lost 4 bases, leaving 3 bases of the junction unmatched.

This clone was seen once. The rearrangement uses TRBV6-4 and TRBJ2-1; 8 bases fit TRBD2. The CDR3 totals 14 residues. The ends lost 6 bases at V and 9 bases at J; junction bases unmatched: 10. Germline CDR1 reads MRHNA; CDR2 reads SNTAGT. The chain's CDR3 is CASSGGLVGAEQFF. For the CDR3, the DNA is TGTGCCAGCAGCGGGGGACTAGTGGGTGCTGAGCAGTTCTTC.

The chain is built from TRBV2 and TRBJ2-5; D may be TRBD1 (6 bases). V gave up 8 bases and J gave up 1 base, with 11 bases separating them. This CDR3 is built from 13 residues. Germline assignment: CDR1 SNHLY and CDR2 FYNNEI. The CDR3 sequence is CASGTGSQETQYF. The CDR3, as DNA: TGTGCCAGCGGTACAGGGTCCCAAGAGACCCAGTACTTC. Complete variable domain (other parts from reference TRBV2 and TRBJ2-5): EPEVTQTPSHQVTQMGQEVILRCVPISNHLYFYWYRQILGQKVEFLVSFYNNEISEKSEIFDDQFSVERPDGSNFTLKIRSTKLEDSAMYFCASGTGSQETQYFGPGTRLLVL.

CDR3 loop: CASTTLSLLHTGELFF. CDR3 nucleotide sequence: TGTGCCAGCACCACGCTTAGCCTTCTACACACCGGGGAGCTGTTTTTT. The V gene is TRBV27, the J gene TRBJ2-2; D not certain. Germline CDR1 is MNHEY and CDR2 is SMNVEV (reference sequence). CDR3 length equals 16 residues. V was pared by 7 bases and J by 3 bases, with 18 bases between.

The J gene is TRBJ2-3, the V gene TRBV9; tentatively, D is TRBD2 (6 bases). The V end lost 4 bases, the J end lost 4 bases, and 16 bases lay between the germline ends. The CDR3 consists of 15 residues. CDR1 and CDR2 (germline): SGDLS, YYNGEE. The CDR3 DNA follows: TGTGCCAGCAGCTTCTCTGGAGGGTTCCCAGATACGCAGTATTTT. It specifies CASSFSGGFPDTQYF.

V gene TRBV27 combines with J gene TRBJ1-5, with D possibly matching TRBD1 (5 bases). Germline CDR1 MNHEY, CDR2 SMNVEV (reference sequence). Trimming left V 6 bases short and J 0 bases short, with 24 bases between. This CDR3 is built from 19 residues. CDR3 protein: CASRSDGTLEGYSNQPQHF. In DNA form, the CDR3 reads TGTGCCAGCAGGTCAGACGGGACTTTAGAGGGGTATAGCAATCAGCCCCAGCATTTT.

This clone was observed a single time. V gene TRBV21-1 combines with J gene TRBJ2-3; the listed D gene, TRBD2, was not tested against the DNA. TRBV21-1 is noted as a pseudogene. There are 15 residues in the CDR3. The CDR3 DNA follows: TGTGCCAGCAGCAAGGGCGGGAGGCACACAGATACGCAGTATTTT. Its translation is CASSKGGRHTDTQYF.

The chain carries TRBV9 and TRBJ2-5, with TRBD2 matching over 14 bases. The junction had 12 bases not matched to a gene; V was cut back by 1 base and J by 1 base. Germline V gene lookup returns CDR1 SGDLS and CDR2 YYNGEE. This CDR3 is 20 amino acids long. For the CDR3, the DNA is TGTGCCAGCAGCGTAAAGGCAACGGGACTAGCGGGAGATCCCCAAGAGACCCAGTACTTC. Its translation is CASSVKATGLAGDPQETQYF. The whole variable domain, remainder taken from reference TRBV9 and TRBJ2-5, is DSGVTQTPKHLITATGQRVTLRCSPRSGDLSVYWYQQSLDQGLQFLIQYYNGEERAKGNILERFSAQQFPDLHSELNLSSLELGDSALYFCASSVKATGLAGDPQETQYFGPGTRLLVL.

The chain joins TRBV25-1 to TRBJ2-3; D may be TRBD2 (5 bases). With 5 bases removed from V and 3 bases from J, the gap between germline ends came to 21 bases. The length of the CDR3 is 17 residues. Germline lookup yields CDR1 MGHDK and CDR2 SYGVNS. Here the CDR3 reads CASSPSAGLAETDTQYF. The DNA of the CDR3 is TGTGCCAGCAGTCCTTCCGCGGGTCTGGCGGAGACAGATACGCAGTATTTT.

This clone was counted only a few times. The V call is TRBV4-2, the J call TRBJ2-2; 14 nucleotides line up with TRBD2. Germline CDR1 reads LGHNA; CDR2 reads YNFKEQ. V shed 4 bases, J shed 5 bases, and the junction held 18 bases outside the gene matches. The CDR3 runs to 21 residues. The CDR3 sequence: CASSLPGLAGEGGPGTGELFF. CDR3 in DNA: TGTGCCAGCAGCCTTCCGGGACTAGCGGGAGAGGGGGGGCCTGGGACCGGGGAGCTGTTTTTT.

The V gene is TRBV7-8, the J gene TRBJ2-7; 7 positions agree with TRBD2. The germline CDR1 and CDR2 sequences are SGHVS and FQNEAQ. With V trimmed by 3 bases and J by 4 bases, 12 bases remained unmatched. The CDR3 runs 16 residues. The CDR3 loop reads CASSLLVREGGYEQYF. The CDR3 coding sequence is TGTGCCAGCAGCTTGTTGGTGAGGGAGGGAGGTTACGAGCAGTACTTC.

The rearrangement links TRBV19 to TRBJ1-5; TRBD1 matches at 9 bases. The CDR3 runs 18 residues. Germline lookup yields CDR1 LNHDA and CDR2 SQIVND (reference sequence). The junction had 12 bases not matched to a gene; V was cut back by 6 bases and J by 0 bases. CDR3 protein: CASSGRDRAIPSNQPQHF. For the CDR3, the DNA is TGTGCCAGTAGCGGCCGGGACAGGGCTATCCCTAGCAATCAGCCCCAGCATTTT. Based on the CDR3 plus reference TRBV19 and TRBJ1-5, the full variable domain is DGGITQSPKYLFRKEGQNVTLSCEQNLNHDAMYWYRQDPGQGLRLIYYSQIVNDFQKGDIAEGYSVSREKKESFPLTVTSAQKNPTAFYLCASSGRDRAIPSNQPQHFGDGTRLSIL.

The CDR3 sequence: CASRPRVAGGPDTQYF. The CDR3 DNA reads as TGTGCCAGCAGACCCAGGGTTGCGGGAGGGCCAGATACGCAGTATTTT. This chain joins TRBV7-2 and TRBJ2-3; 9 bases fit TRBD2. The V gene end was trimmed by 6 bases and the J gene end by 4 bases; junction bases not matched to a gene: 11. Germline-derived CDR1 and CDR2 are SGHTA and FQGNSA. CDR3 length equals 16 residues.

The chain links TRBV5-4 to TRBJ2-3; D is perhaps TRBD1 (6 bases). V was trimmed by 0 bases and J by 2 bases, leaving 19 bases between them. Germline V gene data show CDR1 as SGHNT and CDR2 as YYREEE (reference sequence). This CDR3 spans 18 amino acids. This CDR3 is CASSLAARGRGYTDTQYF. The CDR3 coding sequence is TGTGCCAGCAGCTTGGCCGCCAGGGGCCGAGGGTACACAGATACGCAGTATTTT.

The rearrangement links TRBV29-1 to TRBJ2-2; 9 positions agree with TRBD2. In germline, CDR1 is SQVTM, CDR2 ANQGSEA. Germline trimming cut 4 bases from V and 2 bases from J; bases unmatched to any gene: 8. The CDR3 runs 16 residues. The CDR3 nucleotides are TGCAGCGTTGCTATGACTAGCGGAGGTAACACCGGGGAGCTGTTTTTT. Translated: CSVAMTSGGNTGELFF.

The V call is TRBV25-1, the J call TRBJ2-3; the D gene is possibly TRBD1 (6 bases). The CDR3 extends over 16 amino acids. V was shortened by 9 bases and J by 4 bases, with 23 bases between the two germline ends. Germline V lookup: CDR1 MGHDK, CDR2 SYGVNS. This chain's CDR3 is CARGTKAWELPDTQYF. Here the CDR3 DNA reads TGTGCCAGGGGGACAAAGGCCTGGGAACTTCCAGATACGCAGTATTTT.

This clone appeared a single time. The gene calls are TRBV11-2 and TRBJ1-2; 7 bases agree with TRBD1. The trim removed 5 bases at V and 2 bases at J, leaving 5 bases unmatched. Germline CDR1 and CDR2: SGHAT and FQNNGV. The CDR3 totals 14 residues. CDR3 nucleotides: TGTGCCAGCAGCCCTCCGGGACAGAACTATGGCTACACCTTC. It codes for CASSPPGQNYGYTF.

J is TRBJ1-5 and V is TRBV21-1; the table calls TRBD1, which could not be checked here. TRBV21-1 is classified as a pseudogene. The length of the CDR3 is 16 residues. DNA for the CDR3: TGTGCCAGCAGCAAAGCAGAGGGGGCGCCCTATCAGCCCCAGCATTTT. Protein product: CASSKAEGAPYQPQHF.

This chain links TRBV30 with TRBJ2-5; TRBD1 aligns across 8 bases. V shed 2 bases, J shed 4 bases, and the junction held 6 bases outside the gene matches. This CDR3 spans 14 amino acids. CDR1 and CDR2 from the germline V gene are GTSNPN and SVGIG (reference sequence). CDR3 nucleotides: TGTGCCTGGAGTACAGGACAGGGAAGAGAGACCCAGTACTTC. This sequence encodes CAWSTGQGRETQYF.